This record concerns one T cell receptor beta chain sequence. At one boundary the junction diverges from the germline segment, which might be a read error. Both 60 Vbeta primers and 13 Jbeta primers went into the PCR. Profiling relied on immunoSEQ multiplex PCR, and the TCRdb table lists in-frame clones only, not all of them. The profile covers about 170,000 clones, with 80% appearing a single time and 2% to 2.5% taken by the ten largest. This sample was taken from a study of cytomegalovirus exposure and HLA in healthy donors. The CDR3 contains 15 residues. Germline-derived CDR1 and CDR2 are SGHNT and YYREEE (reference sequence).

Sequences were obtained from PBMCs. The source of this sequence is a male donor in good health and CMV-seronegative. The chain joins TRBV5-4 to TRBJ1-5, with TRBD1 matching over 11 bases. Here the CDR3 DNA reads TGTGCCAGCAGCACGGACAGGGGGCCCAATCAGCCCCAGCGTTTT. Amino acids: CASSTDRGPNQPQRF.